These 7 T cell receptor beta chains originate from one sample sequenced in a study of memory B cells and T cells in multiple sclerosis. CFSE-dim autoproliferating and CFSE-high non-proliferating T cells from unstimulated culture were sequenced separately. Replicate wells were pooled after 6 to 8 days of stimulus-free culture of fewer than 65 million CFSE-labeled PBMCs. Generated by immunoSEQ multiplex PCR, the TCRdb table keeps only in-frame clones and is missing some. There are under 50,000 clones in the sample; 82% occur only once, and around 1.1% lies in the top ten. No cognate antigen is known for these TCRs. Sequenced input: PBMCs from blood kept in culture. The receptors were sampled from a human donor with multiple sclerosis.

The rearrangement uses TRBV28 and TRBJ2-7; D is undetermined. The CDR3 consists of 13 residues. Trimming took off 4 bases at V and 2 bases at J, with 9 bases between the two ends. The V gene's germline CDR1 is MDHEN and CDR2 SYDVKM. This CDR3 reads CASSSRQTYEQYF. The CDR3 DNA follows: TGTGCCAGCAGTTCCAGGCAGACCTACGAGCAGTACTTC.

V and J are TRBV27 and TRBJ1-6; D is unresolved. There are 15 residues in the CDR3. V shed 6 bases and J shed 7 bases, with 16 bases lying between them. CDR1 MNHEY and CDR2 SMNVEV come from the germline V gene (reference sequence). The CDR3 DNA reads TGTGCCAGCAGCTTAACCCCCGACGGGAATTCACCCCTCCACTTT. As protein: CASSLTPDGNSPLHF.

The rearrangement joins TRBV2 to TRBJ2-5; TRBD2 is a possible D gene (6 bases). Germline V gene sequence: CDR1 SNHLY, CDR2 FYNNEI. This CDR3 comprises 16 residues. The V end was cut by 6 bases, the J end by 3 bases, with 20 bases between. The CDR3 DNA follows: TGTGCCAGCAGCGACCCGGGGGTCCGCACAGAAGAGACCCAGTACTTC. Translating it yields CASSDPGVRTEETQYF.

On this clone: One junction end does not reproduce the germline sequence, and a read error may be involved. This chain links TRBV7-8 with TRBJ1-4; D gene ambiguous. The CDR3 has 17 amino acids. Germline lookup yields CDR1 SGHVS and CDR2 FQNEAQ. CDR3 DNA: TGTGCCAGCAGCTTAAATGTTCCTACCTTTACTAAGGAAAAACTGTTTTTT. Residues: CASSLNVPTFTKEKLFF.

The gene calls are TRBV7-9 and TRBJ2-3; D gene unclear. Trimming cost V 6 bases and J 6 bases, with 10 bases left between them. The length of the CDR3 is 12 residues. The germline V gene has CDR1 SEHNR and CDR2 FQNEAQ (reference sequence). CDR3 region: CASSSIGDTQYF. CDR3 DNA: TGTGCCAGCAGTTCAATCGGGGATACGCAGTATTTT.

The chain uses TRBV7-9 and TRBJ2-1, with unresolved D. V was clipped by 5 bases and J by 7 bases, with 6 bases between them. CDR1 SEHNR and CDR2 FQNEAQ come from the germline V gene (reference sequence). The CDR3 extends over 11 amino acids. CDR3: CASSDVNEQFF. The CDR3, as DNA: TGTGCCAGCAGCGACGTAAATGAGCAGTTCTTC.

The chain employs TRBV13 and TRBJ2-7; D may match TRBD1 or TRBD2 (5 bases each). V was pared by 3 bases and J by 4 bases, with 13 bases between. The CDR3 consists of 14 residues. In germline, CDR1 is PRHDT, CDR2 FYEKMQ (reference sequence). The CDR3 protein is CASSFGRGQYEQYF. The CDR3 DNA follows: TGTGCCAGCAGCTTTGGACGGGGCCAGTACGAGCAGTACTTC.